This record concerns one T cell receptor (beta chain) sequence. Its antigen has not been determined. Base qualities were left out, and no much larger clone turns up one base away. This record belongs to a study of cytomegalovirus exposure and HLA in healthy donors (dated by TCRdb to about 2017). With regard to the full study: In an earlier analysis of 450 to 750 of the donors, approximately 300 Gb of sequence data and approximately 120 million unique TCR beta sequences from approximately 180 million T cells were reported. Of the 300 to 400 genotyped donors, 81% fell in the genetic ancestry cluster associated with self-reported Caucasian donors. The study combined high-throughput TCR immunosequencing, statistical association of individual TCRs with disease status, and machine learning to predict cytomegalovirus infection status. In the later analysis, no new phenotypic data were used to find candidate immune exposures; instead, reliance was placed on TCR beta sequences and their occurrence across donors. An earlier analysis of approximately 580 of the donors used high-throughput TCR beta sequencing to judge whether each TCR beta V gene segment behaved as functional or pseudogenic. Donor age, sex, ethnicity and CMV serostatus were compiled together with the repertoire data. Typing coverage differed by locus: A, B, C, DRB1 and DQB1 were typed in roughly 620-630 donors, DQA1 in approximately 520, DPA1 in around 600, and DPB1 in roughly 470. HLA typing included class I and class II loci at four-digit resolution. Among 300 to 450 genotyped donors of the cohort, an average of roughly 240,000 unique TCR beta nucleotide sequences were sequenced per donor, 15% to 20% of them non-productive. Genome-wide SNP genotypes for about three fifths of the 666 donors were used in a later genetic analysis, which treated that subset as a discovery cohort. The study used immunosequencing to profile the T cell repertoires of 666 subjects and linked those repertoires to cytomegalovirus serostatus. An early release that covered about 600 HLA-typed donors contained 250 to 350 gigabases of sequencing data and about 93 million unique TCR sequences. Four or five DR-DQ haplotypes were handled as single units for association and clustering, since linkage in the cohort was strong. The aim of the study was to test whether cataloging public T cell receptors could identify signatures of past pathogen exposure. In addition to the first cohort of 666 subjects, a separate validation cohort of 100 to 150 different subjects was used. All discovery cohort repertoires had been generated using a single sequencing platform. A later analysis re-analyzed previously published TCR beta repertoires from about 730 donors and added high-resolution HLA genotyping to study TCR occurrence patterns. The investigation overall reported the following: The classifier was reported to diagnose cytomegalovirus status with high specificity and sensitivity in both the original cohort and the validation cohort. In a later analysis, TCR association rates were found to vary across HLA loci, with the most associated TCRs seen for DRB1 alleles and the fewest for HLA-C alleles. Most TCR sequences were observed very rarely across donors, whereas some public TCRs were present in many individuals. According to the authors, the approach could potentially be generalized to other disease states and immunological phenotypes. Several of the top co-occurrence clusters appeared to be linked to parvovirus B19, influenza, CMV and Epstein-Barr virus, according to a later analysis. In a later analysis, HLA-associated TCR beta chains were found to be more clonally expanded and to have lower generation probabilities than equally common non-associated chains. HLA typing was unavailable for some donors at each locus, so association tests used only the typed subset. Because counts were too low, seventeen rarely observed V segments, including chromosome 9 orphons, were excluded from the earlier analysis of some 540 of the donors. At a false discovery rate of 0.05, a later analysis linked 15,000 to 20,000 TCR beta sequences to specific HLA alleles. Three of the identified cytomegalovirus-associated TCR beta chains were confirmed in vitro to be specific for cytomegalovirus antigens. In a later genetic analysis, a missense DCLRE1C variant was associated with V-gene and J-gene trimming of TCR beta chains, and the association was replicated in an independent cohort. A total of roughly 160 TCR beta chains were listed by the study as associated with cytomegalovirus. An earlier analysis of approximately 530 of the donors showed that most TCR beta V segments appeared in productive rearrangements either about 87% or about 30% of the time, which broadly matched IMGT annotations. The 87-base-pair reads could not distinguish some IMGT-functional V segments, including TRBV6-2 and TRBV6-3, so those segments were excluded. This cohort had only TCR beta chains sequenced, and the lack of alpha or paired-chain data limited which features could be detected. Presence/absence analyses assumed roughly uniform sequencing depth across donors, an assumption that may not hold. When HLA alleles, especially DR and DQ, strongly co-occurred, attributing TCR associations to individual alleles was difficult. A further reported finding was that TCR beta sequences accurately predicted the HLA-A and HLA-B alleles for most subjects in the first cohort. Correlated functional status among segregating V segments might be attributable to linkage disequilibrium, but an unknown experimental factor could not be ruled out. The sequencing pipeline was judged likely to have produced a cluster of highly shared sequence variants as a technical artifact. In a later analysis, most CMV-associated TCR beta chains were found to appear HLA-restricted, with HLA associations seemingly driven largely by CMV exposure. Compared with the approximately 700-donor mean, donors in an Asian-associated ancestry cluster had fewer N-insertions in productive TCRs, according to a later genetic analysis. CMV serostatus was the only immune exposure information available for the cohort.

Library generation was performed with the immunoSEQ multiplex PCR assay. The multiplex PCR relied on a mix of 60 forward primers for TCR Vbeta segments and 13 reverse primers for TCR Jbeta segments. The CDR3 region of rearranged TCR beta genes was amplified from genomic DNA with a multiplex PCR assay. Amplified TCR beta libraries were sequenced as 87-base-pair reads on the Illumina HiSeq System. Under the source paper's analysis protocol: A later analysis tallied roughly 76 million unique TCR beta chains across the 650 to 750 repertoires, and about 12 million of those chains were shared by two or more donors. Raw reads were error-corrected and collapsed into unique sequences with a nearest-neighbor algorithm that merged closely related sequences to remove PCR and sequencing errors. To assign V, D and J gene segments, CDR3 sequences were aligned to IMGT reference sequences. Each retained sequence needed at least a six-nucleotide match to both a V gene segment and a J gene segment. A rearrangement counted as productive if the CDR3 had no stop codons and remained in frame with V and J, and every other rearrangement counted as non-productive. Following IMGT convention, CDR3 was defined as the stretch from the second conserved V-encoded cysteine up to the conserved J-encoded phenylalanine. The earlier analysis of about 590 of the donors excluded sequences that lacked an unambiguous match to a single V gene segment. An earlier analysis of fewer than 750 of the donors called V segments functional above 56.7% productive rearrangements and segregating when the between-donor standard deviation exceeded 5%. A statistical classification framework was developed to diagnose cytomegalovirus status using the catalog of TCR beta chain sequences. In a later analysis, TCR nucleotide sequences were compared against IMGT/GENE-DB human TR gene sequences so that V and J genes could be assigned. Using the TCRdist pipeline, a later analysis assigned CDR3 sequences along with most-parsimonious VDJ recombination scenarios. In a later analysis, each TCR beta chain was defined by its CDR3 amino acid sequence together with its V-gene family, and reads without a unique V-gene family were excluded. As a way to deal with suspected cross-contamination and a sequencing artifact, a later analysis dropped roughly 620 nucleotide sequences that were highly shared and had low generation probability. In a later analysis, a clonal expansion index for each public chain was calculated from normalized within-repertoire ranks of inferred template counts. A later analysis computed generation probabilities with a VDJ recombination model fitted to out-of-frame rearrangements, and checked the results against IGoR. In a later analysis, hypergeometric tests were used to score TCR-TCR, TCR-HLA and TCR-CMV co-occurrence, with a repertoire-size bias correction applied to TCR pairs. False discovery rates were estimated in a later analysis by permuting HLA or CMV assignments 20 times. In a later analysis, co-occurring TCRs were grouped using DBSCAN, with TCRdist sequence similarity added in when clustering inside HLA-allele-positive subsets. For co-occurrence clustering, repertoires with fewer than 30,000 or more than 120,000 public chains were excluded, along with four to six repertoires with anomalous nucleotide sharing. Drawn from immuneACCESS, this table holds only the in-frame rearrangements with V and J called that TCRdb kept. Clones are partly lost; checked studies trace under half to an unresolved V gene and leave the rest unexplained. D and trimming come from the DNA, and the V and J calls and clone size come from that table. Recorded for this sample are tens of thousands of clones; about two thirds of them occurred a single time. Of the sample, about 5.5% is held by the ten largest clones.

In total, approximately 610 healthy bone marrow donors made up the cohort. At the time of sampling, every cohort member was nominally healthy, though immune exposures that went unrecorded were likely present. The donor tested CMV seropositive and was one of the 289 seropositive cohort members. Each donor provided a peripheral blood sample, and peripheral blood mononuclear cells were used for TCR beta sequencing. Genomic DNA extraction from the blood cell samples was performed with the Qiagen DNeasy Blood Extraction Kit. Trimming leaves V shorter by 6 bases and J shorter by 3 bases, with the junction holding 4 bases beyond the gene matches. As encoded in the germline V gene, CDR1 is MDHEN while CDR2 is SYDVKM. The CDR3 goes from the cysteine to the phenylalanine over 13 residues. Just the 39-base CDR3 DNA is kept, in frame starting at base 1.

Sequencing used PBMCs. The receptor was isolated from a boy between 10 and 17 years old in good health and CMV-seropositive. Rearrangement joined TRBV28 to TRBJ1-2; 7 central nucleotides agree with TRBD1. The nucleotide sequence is TGTGCCAGCAGGAAACAGGGGTACTATGGCTACACCTTC. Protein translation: CASRKQGYYGYTF.